A single sample is the source of the 9 T cell receptor beta chains below, sequenced in a study of T cells in Graves' hyperthyroidism and ophthalmopathy. RNA transcripts provided the source from which TCR beta CDR3 regions were amplified. Using the HTBI primer set, a first-round RT-PCR was run on the TCR CDR3. TCRdb called the multiplex PCR reads again in MiXCR, with one record for every CDR3 protein. The repertoire holds about 160,000 distinct CDR3 sequences, with about 9% as singletons. Sequenced input: blood. These receptors originate from a woman under 30 with Graves' hyperthyroidism that later progressed to Graves' ophthalmopathy.

This clonotype was counted at least ten times. This chain uses TRBV30 with TRBJ2-1, with 8 positions matching TRBD2. This CDR3 has 14 residues. After removal of 4 bases from V and 0 bases from J, the junction contained 2 bases not matched to a gene. Per germline, CDR1 GTSNPN and CDR2 SVGIG (reference sequence). The CDR3 sequence is CAWTRGGSYNEQFF. The CDR3 DNA reads TGTGCCTGGACTCGGGGGGGCTCCTACAATGAGCAGTTCTTC.

The chain uses TRBV30 and TRBJ1-5, with a weak D call TRBD1 (5 bases). The CDR3 has 13 residues. Deletions cut 8 bases from V and 1 base from J, with 12 bases between. Germline loops: CDR1 GTSNPN, CDR2 SVGIG (reference sequence). CDR3 nucleotide sequence: TGTGCCGGCCTATGGGGGAGCAATCAGCCCCAGCATTTT. Its protein is CAGLWGSNQPQHF.

In this sample, this clonotype turned up a few times. The genes are TRBV3-1 and TRBJ1-6; D is ambiguous. V lost 2 bases and J lost 9, with 20 bases in between. Germline V lookup: CDR1 LGHDT, CDR2 YNNKEL (reference sequence). CDR3 size: 17 residues. The CDR3 nucleotides read TGTGCCAGCAGCCAAACCTCCGCGACGGTAGCGAGTTCACCCCTCCACTTT. This sequence encodes CASSQTSATVASSPLHF.

The genes are TRBV2 and TRBJ2-1; tentatively, D is TRBD1 (6 bases). The CDR3 extends over 13 amino acids. CDR1 is SNHLY, CDR2 FYNNEI, per germline. Trimming shortened V by 6 bases and J by 3 bases, and 9 bases separated the two germline ends. The CDR3 loop is CASRMDSYNEQFF. The CDR3 region has the DNA TGTGCCAGCAGGATGGACAGCTACAATGAGCAGTTCTTC.

In this sample, this clonotype turned up many times. This chain links TRBV4-1 with TRBJ2-5; 11 bases align to TRBD2. V was clipped by 1 base and J by 5 bases; unmatched bases: 6. The CDR3 has 16 amino acids. CDR1 MGHRA and CDR2 YSYEKL come from the germline V gene. The CDR3 protein is CASSQVLAGGRETQYF. Written as DNA, the CDR3 is TGCGCCAGCAGCCAAGTCCTAGCGGGAGGTCGGGAGACCCAGTACTTC.

This clonotype has more than one count but fewer than ten. This rearrangement joins TRBV20-1 to TRBJ1-2; 8 bases agree with TRBD1. V was clipped by 7 bases and J by 9 bases; unmatched bases: 13. Per the germline V gene, CDR1 is DFQATT and CDR2 is SNEGSKA (reference sequence). There are 13 residues in the CDR3. CDR3 sequence: CSVNPGGDLSYTF. Here the CDR3 DNA reads TGCAGTGTAAACCCAGGGGGCGATTTGAGCTACACCTTC.

This clonotype was found many times. The chain joins TRBV27 to TRBJ2-1; 10 nucleotides align to TRBD2. The CDR3 totals 16 residues. The V gene's germline CDR1 is MNHEY and CDR2 SMNVEV (reference sequence). V lost 5 bases to trimming and J lost 9 bases; unmatched junction nucleotides: 13. The CDR3 loop reads CASSPSSGSVSGEQFF. DNA for the CDR3: TGTGCCAGCAGTCCGTCTAGCGGGAGCGTCTCGGGTGAGCAGTTCTTC.

The sample holds many counts of this clonotype. The gene calls are TRBV18 and TRBJ1-2, with 7 nucleotides matching TRBD1. Losses at the gene ends were 4 bases for V and 5 bases for J; bases not matched to a gene: 10. CDR1 and CDR2 from the germline V gene are KGHSH and LQKENI. The CDR3 runs to 15 residues. The CDR3 DNA reads TGTGCCAGCTCACTTTCCTCCGGGACAGATTATGGCTACACCTTC. It is translated as CASSLSSGTDYGYTF. The whole variable domain, remainder taken from reference TRBV18 and TRBJ1-2, is NAGVMQNPRHLVRRRGQEARLRCSPMKGHSHVYWYRQLPEEGLKFMVYLQKENIIDESGMPKERFSAEFPKEGPSILRIQQVVRGDSAAYFCASSLSSGTDYGYTFGSGTRLTVV.

Ten or more counts support this clonotype. The V gene is TRBV6-1, the J gene TRBJ1-6, with D maybe TRBD1 (5 bases). The CDR3 loop spans 14 amino acids. V lost 2 bases, J lost 10 bases, and 12 bases lay in between. The germline V gene has CDR1 MNHNS and CDR2 SASEGT. The CDR3 DNA sequence: TGTGCCAGCAGTGAAATGGGGCACGGCTCACCCCTCCACTTT. It yields the protein CASSEMGHGSPLHF.